This TCR beta chain was documented in a study of a mutant IDH1 vaccine in newly diagnosed glioma. Study background: The earlier regimen, radiotherapy, temozolomide, or both, was most often both. General observations from the study: There were vaccine-induced immune responses in more than 85% of the patients.

Libraries were prepared by immunoSEQ multiplex PCR; TCRdb keeps only in-frame clonotypes and omits some of them. The table has 20,000 to 25,000 clones, roughly 84% seen once. The time point is: baseline, week 1 (first vaccination visit). Sample treatment: pre-vaccination baseline after standard-of-care therapy. Donor diagnoses consisted of new WHO grade 3 or 4 IDH1-mutant, ATRX-lost astrocytomas. As to this clone: What it binds is unknown.

Sequencing used PBMCs, obtained from a glioma patient treated with radiotherapy, temozolomide or both. This TCR was recovered from a man aged 40-49 years with glioma.

CDR3 bases: TGTGCCAGCAGTCTATATAGCTACGAGCAGTACGTC. Protein product: CASSLYSYEQYV. The V gene is TRBV2, the J gene TRBJ2-7, with no clear D. Germline values: CDR1 SNHLY, CDR2 FYNNEI. The V gene lost 5 bases and the J gene lost 3 bases, with 8 bases spanning the gap. CDR3 size: 12 residues.